What follows are 16 T cell receptor beta chains derived from one specimen sequenced in a study of cytomegalovirus exposure and HLA in healthy donors. This PCR relied on a set of 60 Vbeta primers and 13 Jbeta primers. Sequencing used immunoSEQ multiplex PCR; TCRdb keeps in-frame clones, though not all of them. The repertoire includes some 180,000 clones, around 78% of them detected once, and about 1.9% sits in the top ten. Material: PBMCs. The receptors stem from a man aged 25-40 years in good health and CMV-seronegative.

V is TRBV18 and J is TRBJ1-2; 9 bases are shared with TRBD1. The V segment lost 1 base and the J segment 8 bases; nucleotides outside the gene matches: 8. Germline CDR1 KGHSH, CDR2 LQKENI. The CDR3 has 15 residues. The CDR3 DNA sequence: TGTGCCAGCTCACCACGGGACAGGGACTTGGGCGGCTACACCTTC. This gives the protein CASSPRDRDLGGYTF. The full variable domain, its missing parts supplied by reference TRBV18 and TRBJ1-2, is NAGVMQNPRHLVRRRGQEARLRCSPMKGHSHVYWYRQLPEEGLKFMVYLQKENIIDESGMPKERFSAEFPKEGPSILRIQQVVRGDSAAYFCASSPRDRDLGGYTFGSGTRLTVV.

This clone was counted only a few times. The chain carries TRBV29-1 and TRBJ2-1; 12 bases align to TRBD2. Germline V gene sequence: CDR1 SQVTM, CDR2 ANQGSEA. The V and J ends lost 8 bases and 13 bases, in that order; junction bases with no gene match: 12. The CDR3 is 13 residues long. CDR3 in amino acids: CSLLRTSGIDQFF. For the CDR3, the DNA is TGCAGCCTTCTTAGGACTAGCGGGATCGACCAGTTCTTC.

V gene TRBV6-1 combines with J gene TRBJ1-3, with D hard to call. Trimming pared 8 bases from V and 0 bases from J, leaving 11 bases between. Per the germline V gene, CDR1 is MNHNS and CDR2 is SASEGT. This CDR3 comprises 14 residues. The CDR3 loop reads CASSSLFSGNTIYF. CDR3 in DNA: TGTGCCAGCTCGTCACTCTTCTCTGGAAACACCATATATTTT.

The rearrangement links TRBV10-1 to TRBJ1-1; D is undetermined. Trimming took 2 bases from V and 1 from J, leaving 8 bases between them. CDR3 length: 14 residues. The germline CDR1 and CDR2 sequences are WNHNN and SYGVQD (reference sequence). The CDR3 region has the DNA TGCGCCAGCAGTGAGCAGGTAACGAACACTGAAGCTTTCTTT. Its protein is CASSEQVTNTEAFF.

A note on this clone: Other DNA sequences within the sample encode an identical CDR3. The chain has TRBV30 and TRBJ2-7; 7 nucleotides match TRBD1. The V and J ends lost 4 bases and 6 bases, in that order; junction bases with no gene match: 9. The CDR3 runs 13 residues. Germline CDR1 GTSNPN, CDR2 SVGIG (reference sequence). The DNA of the CDR3 is TGTGCCTGGACAAGACAGGGAGCAGGCGAGCAGTACTTC. This gives the protein CAWTRQGAGEQYF. The complete variable domain, with remaining parts taken from reference TRBV30 and TRBJ2-7, reads SQTIHQWPATLVQPVGSPLSLECTVEGTSNPNLYWYRQAAGRGLQLLFYSVGIGQISSEVPQNLSASRPQDRQFILSSKKLLLSDSGFYLCAWTRQGAGEQYFGPGTRLTVT.

V usage is TRBV18 and J usage is TRBJ1-5, with 12 nucleotides matching TRBD1. Germline CDR1 KGHSH, CDR2 LQKENI. The CDR3 covers 18 residues. With 2 bases clipped from V and 0 bases from J, the junction kept 5 bases outside the gene matches. CDR3 region: CASSPGTGGPDSNQPQHF. The CDR3 DNA sequence: TGTGCCAGCTCACCAGGGACAGGGGGCCCCGATAGCAATCAGCCCCAGCATTTT.

The V call is TRBV5-6, the J call TRBJ2-2, with a weak D call TRBD2 (7 bases). Trimming took 0 bases from V and 4 from J, leaving 13 bases between them. Looked up from germline, CDR1 is SGHDT and CDR2 is YYEEEE. CDR3 length equals 16 residues. CDR3 bases: TGTGCCAGCAGCTTGGGGGGGGGCGTTCGCACCGGGGAGCTGTTTTTT. Encoded protein: CASSLGGGVRTGELFF.

This clone was counted only a few times. V is TRBV28 and J is TRBJ2-7, with a weak D call TRBD1 (6 bases). This CDR3 has 13 amino acids. Germline V gives CDR1 MDHEN, CDR2 SYDVKM. The V and J ends lost 6 bases and 5 bases respectively, with 14 bases between them. Written as DNA, the CDR3 is TGTGCCAGCAGACTATGGGGGCTCAACGAGCAGTACTTC. Translated: CASRLWGLNEQYF. The full variable domain, with the rest looked up from reference TRBV28 and TRBJ2-7, is DVKVTQSSRYLVKRTGEKVFLECVQDMDHENMFWYRQDPGLGLRLIYFSYDVKMKEKGDIPEGYSVSREKKERFSLILESASTNQTSMYLCASRLWGLNEQYFGPGTRLTVT.

In this sample, this clone turned up a few times. The V gene is TRBV6-1, the J gene TRBJ1-5, with D unresolved. Germline V gene sequence: CDR1 MNHNS, CDR2 SASEGT. This CDR3 has 14 amino acids. V was clipped by 6 bases and J by 6 bases, with 15 bases between them. CDR3 protein: CASRTEASVQPQHF. CDR3 bases: TGTGCCAGCAGAACCGAAGCAAGCGTTCAGCCCCAGCATTTT.

This rearrangement joins TRBV6-5 to TRBJ2-5; D possibly corresponds to TRBD2 (6 bases). The CDR3 loop spans 16 amino acids. Deletions cut 0 bases from V and 4 bases from J, with 15 bases between. CDR1 and CDR2 from the germline V gene are MNHEY and SVGAGI. The DNA for the CDR3 is TGTGCCAGCAGTTACTCAGTAGCGGAGAGGTTAGAGACCCAGTACTTC. This encodes CASSYSVAERLETQYF.

This chain links TRBV29-1 with TRBJ2-7; TRBD1 agrees at 8 bases. This CDR3 is built from 13 residues. From germline, CDR1 is SQVTM and CDR2 ANQGSEA. V was pared by 1 base and J by 5 bases, with 4 bases of the junction left unmatched. The CDR3 DNA reads TGCAGCGTTGAAGGGACAGGGTTCGACGAGCAGTACTTC. This codes for CSVEGTGFDEQYF.

The chain has TRBV7-3 and TRBJ1-1; 10 bases map to TRBD1. CDR1 is SGHTA and CDR2 is FQGTGA in the germline V gene. This CDR3 comprises 16 residues. With 5 bases clipped from V and 1 base from J, the junction kept 7 bases outside the gene matches. Here the CDR3 reads CASSLQDRGANTEAFF. As DNA, the CDR3 is TGTGCCAGCAGCCTACAGGACAGGGGGGCGAACACTGAAGCTTTCTTT.

The CDR3 protein is CASSLRQNTGELFF. Here the CDR3 DNA reads TGTGCCAGCAGTTTGCGTCAGAACACCGGGGAGCTGTTTTTT. The J gene is TRBJ2-2, the V gene TRBV28; D is unclear. Deletions cut 3 bases from V and 1 base from J, with 6 bases between. The CDR3 is made up of 14 amino acids. Germline V gene data show CDR1 as MDHEN and CDR2 as SYDVKM.

The V and J genes are TRBV27 and TRBJ2-5, with 7 bases identical to TRBD1. V trimming: 0 bases; J trimming: 4 bases; junction bases outside the gene matches: 5. CDR3 size: 15 residues. Germline-derived CDR1 and CDR2 are MNHEY and SMNVEV (reference sequence). The CDR3 sequence: CASSLSTGQLETQYF. DNA for the CDR3: TGTGCCAGCAGTTTATCCACGGGACAGTTAGAGACCCAGTACTTC.

The J gene is TRBJ2-1, the V gene TRBV10-3, with a possible D match to TRBD2 (6 bases). The CDR3 extends over 14 amino acids. The germline V gene encodes CDR1 ENHRY and CDR2 SYGVKD. The germline V and J ends were trimmed by 2 bases and 9 bases, with 14 bases remaining between them. CDR3 sequence (DNA): TGTGCCATCAGTGAGCGGGAGACCGCCCCTGAGCAGTTCTTC. Translating gives CAISERETAPEQFF.

The genes are TRBV5-6 and TRBJ1-5; the D gene is possibly TRBD1 (5 bases). Germline CDR1 is SGHDT and CDR2 is YYEEEE. CDR3 size: 15 residues. The V end lost 4 bases, the J end lost 3 bases, and 14 bases lay between the germline ends. The DNA for the CDR3 is TGTGCCAGCAGCCCCAGACAGAGCGCCAATCAGCCCCAGCATTTT. This sequence encodes CASSPRQSANQPQHF.